The clone carrying this T cell receptor (beta chain) was counted at least ten times. RNA transcripts served as the template for amplifying TCR beta CDR3 regions. The HTBI set primed first-round TCR CDR3 RT-PCR. TCRdb used MiXCR to reprocess the multiplex PCR reads, holding one entry per CDR3 protein. The sample includes 300,000 to 450,000 distinct CDR3 sequences, roughly 14% seen only once; the top ten take 15% to 20%. Together with thyroid ultrasound, orbital computed tomography, serum thyroxine and TRAb, clinical symptoms were used for diagnoses. This entry comes from a study of T cells in Graves' hyperthyroidism and ophthalmopathy. The CDR3 is 15 amino acids. J lost 5 bases, V lost 6 bases, and 11 bases had no gene match. CDR1 and CDR2 (germline): SGHTA, FQGNSA.

The chain employs TRBV7-2 and TRBJ2-3, with TRBD2 matching over 7 bases. The sequenced sample was blood. The TCR was taken from a woman aged 25 to 45 with Graves' ophthalmopathy. CDR3: CASRERGAGRDTQYF. CDR3 sequence (DNA): TGTGCCAGCAGAGAGCGGGGAGCGGGGAGAGATACGCAGTATTTT.